Reported below is one T cell receptor beta chain. These data come from a study of blood T cell repertoires in COVID-19. With V trimmed by 8 bases and J by 0 bases, 6 bases remained unmatched. This CDR3 has 14 amino acids. Germline V gives CDR1 MNHEY, CDR2 SVGAGI. The participants were between roughly 18 and 89 years old and came from 24 US areas. Sequencing used immunoSEQ multiplex PCR; TCRdb keeps in-frame clones, though not all of them. Found here are hundreds of thousands of clones, approximately 90% of them singletons; the top ten hold approximately 2.5%. Sequences were obtained from PBMCs or T cells enriched from blood (not recorded which). This receptor was obtained from a woman aged 18-30 years who had recovered from COVID-19. The chain recombines TRBV6-5 with TRBJ1-1; 7 bases map to TRBD1. In DNA form, the CDR3 reads TGTGCCAGCCTATACAGGGGAATGAACACTGAAGCTTTCTTT. Translation: CASLYRGMNTEAFF.